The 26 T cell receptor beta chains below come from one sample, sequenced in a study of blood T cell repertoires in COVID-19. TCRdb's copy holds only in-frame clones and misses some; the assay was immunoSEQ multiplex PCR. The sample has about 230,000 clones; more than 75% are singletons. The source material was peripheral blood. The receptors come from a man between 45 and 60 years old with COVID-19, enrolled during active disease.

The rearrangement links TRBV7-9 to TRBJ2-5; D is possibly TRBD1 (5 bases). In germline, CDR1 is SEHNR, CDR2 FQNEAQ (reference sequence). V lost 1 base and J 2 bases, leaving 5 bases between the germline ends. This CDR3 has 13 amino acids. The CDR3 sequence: CASSLGQQETQYF. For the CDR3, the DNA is TGTGCCAGCAGCTTAGGACAGCAAGAGACCCAGTACTTC.

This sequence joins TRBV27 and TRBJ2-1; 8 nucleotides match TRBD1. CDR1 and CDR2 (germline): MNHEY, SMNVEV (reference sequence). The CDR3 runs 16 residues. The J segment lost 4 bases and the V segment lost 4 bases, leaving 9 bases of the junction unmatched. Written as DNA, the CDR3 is TGTGCCAGCAGTTCCCCTTTACAGGGGGGATACAATGAGCAGTTCTTC. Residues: CASSSPLQGGYNEQFF.

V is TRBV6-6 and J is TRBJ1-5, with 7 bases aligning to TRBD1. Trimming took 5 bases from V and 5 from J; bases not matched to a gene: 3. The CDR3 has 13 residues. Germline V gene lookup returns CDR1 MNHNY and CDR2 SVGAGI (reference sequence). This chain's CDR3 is CASSTQGDQPQHF. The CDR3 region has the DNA TGTGCCAGCAGTACGCAGGGGGATCAGCCCCAGCATTTT.

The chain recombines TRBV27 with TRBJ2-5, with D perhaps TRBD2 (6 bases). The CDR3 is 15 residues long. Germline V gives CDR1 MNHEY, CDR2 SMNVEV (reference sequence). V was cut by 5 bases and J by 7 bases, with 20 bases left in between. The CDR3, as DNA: TGTGCCAGCAGTCAGGACTACACCCAGATTAGGACCCAGTACTTC. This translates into CASSQDYTQIRTQYF.

Here the CDR3 reads CASSHVQLGVTEAFF. Here the CDR3 DNA reads TGTGCCAGCAGCCACGTACAACTCGGGGTCACTGAAGCTTTCTTT. The chain links TRBV3-1 (or the pseudogene TRBV3-2) to TRBJ1-1, with unresolved D. Germline V gene sequence: CDR1 LGHDT, CDR2 YNNKEL (reference sequence). With 3 bases removed from V and 4 bases from J, the gap between germline ends came to 15 bases. CDR3 length: 15 amino acids.

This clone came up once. CDR3 DNA: TGTGCCAGCAGTTTGTCGGAGACAGAGAACACTGAAGCTTTCTTT. This gives the protein CASSLSETENTEAFF. This rearrangement joins TRBV7-6 to TRBJ1-1; possibly TRBD1 for D (5 bases). V shed 6 bases and J shed 1 base, with 15 bases lying between them. The germline V gene encodes CDR1 SGHVS and CDR2 FNYEAQ. The CDR3 runs 15 residues.

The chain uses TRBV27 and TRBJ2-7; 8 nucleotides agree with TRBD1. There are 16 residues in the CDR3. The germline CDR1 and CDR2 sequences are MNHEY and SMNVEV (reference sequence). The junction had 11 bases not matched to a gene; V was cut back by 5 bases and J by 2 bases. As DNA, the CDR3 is TGTGCCAGCAGTCCGTACCCGACAGGGGTCCCCTACGAGCAGTACTTC. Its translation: CASSPYPTGVPYEQYF.

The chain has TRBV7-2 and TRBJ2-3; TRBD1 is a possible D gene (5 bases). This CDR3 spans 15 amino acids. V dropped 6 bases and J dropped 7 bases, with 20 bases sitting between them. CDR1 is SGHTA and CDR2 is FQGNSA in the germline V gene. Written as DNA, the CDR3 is TGTGCCAGCAGAATGGGTGGCGACTGGGGCAATACGCAGTATTTT. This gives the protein CASRMGGDWGNTQYF.

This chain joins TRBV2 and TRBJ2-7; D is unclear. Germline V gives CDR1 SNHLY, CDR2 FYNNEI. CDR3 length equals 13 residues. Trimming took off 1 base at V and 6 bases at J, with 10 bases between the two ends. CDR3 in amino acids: CASSEGSFGEQYF. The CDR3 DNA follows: TGTGCCAGCAGTGAAGGGAGCTTTGGCGAGCAGTACTTC.

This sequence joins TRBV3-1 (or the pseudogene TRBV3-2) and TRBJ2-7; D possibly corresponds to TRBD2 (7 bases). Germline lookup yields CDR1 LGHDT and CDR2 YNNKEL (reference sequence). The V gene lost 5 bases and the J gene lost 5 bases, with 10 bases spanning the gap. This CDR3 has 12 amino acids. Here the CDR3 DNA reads TGTGCCAGCAGCGGAGGGGGGGACGAGCAGTACTTC. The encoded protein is CASSGGGDEQYF.

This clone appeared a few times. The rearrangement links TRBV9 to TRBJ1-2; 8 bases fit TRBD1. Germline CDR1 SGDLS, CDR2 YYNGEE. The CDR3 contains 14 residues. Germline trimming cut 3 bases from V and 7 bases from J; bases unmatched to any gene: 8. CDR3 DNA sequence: TGTGCCAGCAGCGCGACAGGGGCGGAAGGTGGCTACACCTTC. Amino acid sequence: CASSATGAEGGYTF.

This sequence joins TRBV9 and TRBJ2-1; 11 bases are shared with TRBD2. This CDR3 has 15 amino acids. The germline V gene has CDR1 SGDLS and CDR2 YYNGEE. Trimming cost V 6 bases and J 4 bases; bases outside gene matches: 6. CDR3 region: CASTRTSGRYNEQFF. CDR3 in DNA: TGTGCCAGCACCAGAACTAGCGGGAGATACAATGAGCAGTTCTTC.

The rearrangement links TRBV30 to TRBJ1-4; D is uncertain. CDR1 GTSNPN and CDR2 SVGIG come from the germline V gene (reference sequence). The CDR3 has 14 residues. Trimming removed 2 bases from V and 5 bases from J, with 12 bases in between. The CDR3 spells CAWSTGNFNEKLFF. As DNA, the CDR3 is TGTGCCTGGAGTACCGGGAACTTCAATGAAAAACTGTTTTTT. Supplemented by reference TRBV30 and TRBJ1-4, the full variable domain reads SQTIHQWPATLVQPVGSPLSLECTVEGTSNPNLYWYRQAAGRGLQLLFYSVGIGQISSEVPQNLSASRPQDRQFILSSKKLLLSDSGFYLCAWSTGNFNEKLFFGSGTQLSVL.

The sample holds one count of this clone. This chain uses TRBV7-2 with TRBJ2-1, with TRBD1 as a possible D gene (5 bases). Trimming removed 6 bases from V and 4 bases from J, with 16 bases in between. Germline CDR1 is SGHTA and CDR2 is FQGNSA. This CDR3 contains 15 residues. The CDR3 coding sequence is TGTGCCAGCAGTCGAGGCAGGGTAGATTACAATGAGCAGTTCTTC. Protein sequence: CASSRGRVDYNEQFF.

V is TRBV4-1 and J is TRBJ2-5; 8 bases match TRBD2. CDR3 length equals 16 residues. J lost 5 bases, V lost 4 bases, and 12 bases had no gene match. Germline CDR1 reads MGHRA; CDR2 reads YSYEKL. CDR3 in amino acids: CASSPPGLAGRETQYF. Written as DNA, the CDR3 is TGCGCCAGCAGCCCGCCTGGACTAGCCGGTCGGGAGACCCAGTACTTC.

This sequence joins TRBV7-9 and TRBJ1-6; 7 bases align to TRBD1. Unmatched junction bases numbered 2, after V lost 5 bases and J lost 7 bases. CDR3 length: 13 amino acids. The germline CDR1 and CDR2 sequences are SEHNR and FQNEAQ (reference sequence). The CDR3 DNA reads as TGTGCCAGCAGCCAGACAGGGAATTCACCCCTCCACTTT. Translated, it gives CASSQTGNSPLHF. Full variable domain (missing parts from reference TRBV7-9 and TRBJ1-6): DTGVSQNPRHKITKRGQNVTFRCDPISEHNRLYWYRQTLGQGPEFLTYFQNEAQLEKSRLLSDRFSAERPKGSFSTLEIQRTEQGDSAMYLCASSQTGNSPLHFGNGTRLTVT.

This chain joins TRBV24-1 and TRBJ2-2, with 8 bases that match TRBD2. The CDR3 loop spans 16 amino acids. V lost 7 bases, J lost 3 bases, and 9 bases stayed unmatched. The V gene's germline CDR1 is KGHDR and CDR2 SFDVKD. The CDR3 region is CATSLSGGPYTGELFF. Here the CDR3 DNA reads TGTGCCACCAGCTTAAGCGGGGGCCCTTACACCGGGGAGCTGTTTTTT.

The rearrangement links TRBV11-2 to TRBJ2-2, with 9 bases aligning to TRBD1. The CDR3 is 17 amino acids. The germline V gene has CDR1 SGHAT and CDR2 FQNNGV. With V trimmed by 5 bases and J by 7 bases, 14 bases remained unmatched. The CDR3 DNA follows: TGTGCCAGCAGCGGACGAAAGGGGACAGGGACATTCGGGGAGCTGTTTTTT. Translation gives CASSGRKGTGTFGELFF.

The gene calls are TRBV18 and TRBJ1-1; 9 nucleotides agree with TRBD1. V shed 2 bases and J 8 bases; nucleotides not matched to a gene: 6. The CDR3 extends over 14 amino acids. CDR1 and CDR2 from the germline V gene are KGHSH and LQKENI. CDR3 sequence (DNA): TGTGCCAGCTCACCAAAAGGACAGGGGTTCGAAGCTTTCTTT. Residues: CASSPKGQGFEAFF.

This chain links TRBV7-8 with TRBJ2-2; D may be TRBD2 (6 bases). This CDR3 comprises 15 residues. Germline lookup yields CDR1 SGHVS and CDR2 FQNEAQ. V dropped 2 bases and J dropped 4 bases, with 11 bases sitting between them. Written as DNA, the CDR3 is TGTGCCAGCAGCTTAAGGGCGGGATTCACCGGGGAGCTGTTTTTT. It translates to CASSLRAGFTGELFF. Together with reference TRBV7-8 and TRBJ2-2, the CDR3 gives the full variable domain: GAGVSQSPRYKVAKRGQDVALRCDPISGHVSLFWYQQALGQGPEFLTYFQNEAQLDKSGLPSDRFFAERPEGSVSTLKIQRTQQEDSAVYLCASSLRAGFTGELFFGEGSRLTVL.

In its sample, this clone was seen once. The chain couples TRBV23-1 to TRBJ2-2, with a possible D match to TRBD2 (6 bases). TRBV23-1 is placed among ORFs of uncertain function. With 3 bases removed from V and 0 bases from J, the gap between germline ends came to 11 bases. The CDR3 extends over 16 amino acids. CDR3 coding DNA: TGCGCCAGCAGTCATGGCGGGAAACCGAACACCGGGGAGCTGTTTTTT. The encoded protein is CASSHGGKPNTGELFF.

The CDR3 sequence: CASSPGTGFGYNEQFF. CDR3 in DNA: TGTGCCAGCTCACCCGGGACAGGGTTCGGCTACAATGAGCAGTTCTTC. This chain connects TRBV18 to TRBJ2-1; 9 bases fit TRBD1. Germline V gene sequence: CDR1 KGHSH, CDR2 LQKENI. The CDR3 spans 16 residues. V trimming: 3 bases; J trimming: 3 bases; junction bases outside the gene matches: 6.

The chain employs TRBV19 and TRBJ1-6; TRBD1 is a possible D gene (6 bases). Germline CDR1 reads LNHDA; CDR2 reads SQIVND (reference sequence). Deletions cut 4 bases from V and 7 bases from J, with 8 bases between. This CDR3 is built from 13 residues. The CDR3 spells CASSKQGNSPLHF. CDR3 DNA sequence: TGTGCCAGTAGTAAACAGGGAAATTCACCCCTCCACTTT.

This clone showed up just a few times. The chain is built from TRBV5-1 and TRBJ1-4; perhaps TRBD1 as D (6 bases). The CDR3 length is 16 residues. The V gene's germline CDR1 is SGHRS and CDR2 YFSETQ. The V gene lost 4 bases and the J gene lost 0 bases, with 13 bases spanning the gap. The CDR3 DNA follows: TGCGCCAGCAGCCCCGGACAGACAGCAACTAATGAAAAACTGTTTTTT. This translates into CASSPGQTATNEKLFF.

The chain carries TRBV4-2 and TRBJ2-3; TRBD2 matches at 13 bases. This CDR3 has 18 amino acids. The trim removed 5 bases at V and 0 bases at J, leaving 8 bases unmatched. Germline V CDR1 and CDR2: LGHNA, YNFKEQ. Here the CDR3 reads CASSKTSGGGSSTDTQYF. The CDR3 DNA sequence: TGTGCCAGCAGCAAAACTAGCGGGGGGGGATCTAGCACAGATACGCAGTATTTT.

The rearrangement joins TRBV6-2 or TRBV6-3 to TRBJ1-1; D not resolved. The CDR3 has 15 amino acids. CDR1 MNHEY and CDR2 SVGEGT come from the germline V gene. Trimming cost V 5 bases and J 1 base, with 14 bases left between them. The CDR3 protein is CASSRRGSQNTEAFF. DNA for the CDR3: TGTGCCAGCAGTCGCCGCGGCAGCCAGAACACTGAAGCTTTCTTT.